A single T cell receptor beta chain is shown here with its context. This sample is drawn from a study of blood T cell repertoires in COVID-19. Overall study: Italy, Spain and the United States were the sources of the convalescent and acute COVID-19 samples. Nucleic acid was either cDNA or gDNA, and it came from T cells, B-cell-depleted T cells, or PBMCs.

Authors' methods: Estimates of nucleated cell counts were drawn from the amplification of reference gene primers. The protocol was immunoSEQ multiplex PCR, while the TCRdb copy is restricted to in-frame clones and leaves out a portion. The V and J calls and clone size are taken from that table; D and trimming were inferred from the DNA. The sample includes over 130,000 clones, roughly 84% of them seen just once. V was clipped by 6 bases and J by 4 bases; unmatched bases: 4. The CDR3 is 14 amino acids. Germline assignment: CDR1 SGHDN and CDR2 FVKESK. Sequencing was done on a sample of peripheral blood. The TCR originated in a woman aged 60-75 years with acute or convalescent COVID-19. This rearrangement joins TRBV14 to TRBJ1-1; 11 nucleotides line up with TRBD1. CDR3: CASRWTGGGTEAFF. CDR3 DNA sequence: TGTGCCAGCAGGTGGACAGGGGGCGGCACTGAAGCTTTCTTT.